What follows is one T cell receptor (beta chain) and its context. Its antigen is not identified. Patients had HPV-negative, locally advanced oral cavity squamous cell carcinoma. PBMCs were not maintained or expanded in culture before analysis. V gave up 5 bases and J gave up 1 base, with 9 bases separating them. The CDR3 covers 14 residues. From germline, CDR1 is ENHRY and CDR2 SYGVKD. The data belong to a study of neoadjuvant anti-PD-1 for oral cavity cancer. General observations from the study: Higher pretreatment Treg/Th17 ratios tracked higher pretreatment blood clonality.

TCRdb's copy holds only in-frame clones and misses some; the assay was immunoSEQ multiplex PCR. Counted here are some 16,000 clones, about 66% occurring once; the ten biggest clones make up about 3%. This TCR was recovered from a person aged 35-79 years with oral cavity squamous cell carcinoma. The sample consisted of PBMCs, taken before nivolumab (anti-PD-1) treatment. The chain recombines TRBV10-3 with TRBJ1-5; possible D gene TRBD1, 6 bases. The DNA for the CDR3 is TGTGCCATCAGTCCAGGGGAAAGCAATCAGCCCCAGCATTTT. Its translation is CAISPGESNQPQHF.